Following are 17 T cell receptor beta chains from one sample sequenced in a study of OX40 agonist ivuxolimab in advanced cancers. Clones were sequenced by immunoSEQ multiplex PCR, and TCRdb holds only the in-frame ones, with some missing. Of about 32,000 clones listed, roughly 84% are singletons. The sample consisted of CD4+ or CD8+ T cells sorted from blood, taken in a trial of the OX40 agonist ivuxolimab. These receptors came from an adult with an advanced solid tumor such as melanoma, head and neck, liver or kidney cancer.

This chain uses TRBV6-5 with TRBJ1-1; D unclear. The V gene's germline CDR1 is MNHEY and CDR2 SVGAGI. CDR3 length: 13 amino acids. V was shortened by 7 bases and J by 0 bases, with 9 bases between the two germline ends. Here the CDR3 DNA reads TGTGCCAGCATTGATAGGGTGAACACTGAAGCTTTCTTT. Protein product: CASIDRVNTEAFF.

The chain couples TRBV5-1 to TRBJ2-7; TRBD2 agrees at 14 bases. The CDR3 totals 16 residues. Germline trimming cut 4 bases from V and 5 bases from J; bases unmatched to any gene: 8. The V gene's germline CDR1 is SGHRS and CDR2 YFSETQ. CDR3 residues: CASSQGLAGGPHEQYF. As DNA, the CDR3 is TGCGCCAGCAGCCAAGGACTAGCGGGAGGCCCTCACGAGCAGTACTTC.

The gene calls are TRBV29-1 and TRBJ1-2, with D hard to call. Germline assignment: CDR1 SQVTM and CDR2 ANQGSEA. The CDR3 consists of 12 residues. The ends were cut back, 0 bases at V and 8 bases at J, with 10 bases in the middle. The CDR3 DNA sequence: TGCAGCGTTGAAGATATCGGACTGGGCTACACCTTC. Protein product: CSVEDIGLGYTF. Variable domain in full (rest from reference TRBV29-1 and TRBJ1-2): SAVISQKPSRDICQRGTSLTIQCQVDSQVTMMFWYRQQPGQSLTLIATANQGSEATYESGFVIDKFPISRPNLTFSTLTVSNMSPEDSSIYLCSVEDIGLGYTFGSGTRLTVV.

The chain carries TRBV7-8 and TRBJ1-2; 7 bases align to TRBD1. Germline V gene lookup returns CDR1 SGHVS and CDR2 FQNEAQ. V shed 4 bases, J shed 5 bases, and the junction held 4 bases outside the gene matches. This CDR3 spans 13 amino acids. The CDR3: CASSSGQPYGYTF. The CDR3 DNA reads as TGTGCCAGCAGCTCGGGACAGCCTTATGGCTACACCTTC.

The gene calls are TRBV7-9 and TRBJ2-5; unclear D gene. The DNA end is more similar to TRBJ2-7, so the J call may be wrong. This CDR3 spans 15 amino acids. The germline gives CDR1 SEHNR, CDR2 FQNEAQ (reference sequence). The DNA for the CDR3 is TGTGCCAGCAGCTTGAGTGGTGGCTTGTCCTACGAGCAGTACTTC. Amino acids: CASSLSGGLSYEQYF.

The chain is built from TRBV7-9 and TRBJ2-5, with D tentatively TRBD1 or TRBD2 (5 bases each). There are 15 residues in the CDR3. Trimming removed 5 bases at V and 2 bases at J, with 15 bases between. CDR1 is SEHNR, CDR2 FQNEAQ, per germline (reference sequence). CDR3 in amino acids: CASSPISEGQETQYF. The DNA of the CDR3 is TGTGCCAGCAGCCCGATCTCAGAGGGGCAAGAGACCCAGTACTTC.

The chain is built from TRBV5-1 and TRBJ1-2; D remains unclear. Germline values: CDR1 SGHRS, CDR2 YFSETQ. Trimming removed 1 base from V and 9 bases from J, with 13 bases in between. CDR3 length equals 13 residues. The DNA of the CDR3 is TGCGCCAGCAGCTTGCCCTCAAGTTCTAGCTACACCTTC. Translated: CASSLPSSSSYTF.

V gene TRBV5-1 combines with J gene TRBJ2-1; weak D call: TRBD2 (6 bases). V dropped 0 bases and J dropped 0 bases, with 13 bases sitting between them. CDR3 length: 17 amino acids. The V gene's germline CDR1 is SGHRS and CDR2 YFSETQ. In nucleotides, the CDR3 is TGCGCCAGCAGCTTGGGGGGACTCCTCAGCTCCTACAATGAGCAGTTCTTC. Protein product: CASSLGGLLSSYNEQFF.

The V and J genes are TRBV4-3 and TRBJ2-1; no clear D gene. With 1 base removed from V and 1 base from J, the gap between germline ends came to 5 bases. This CDR3 is built from 14 residues. CDR1 is LGHNA and CDR2 is YSLEER in the germline V gene. The DNA for the CDR3 is TGCGCCAGCAGCCAAGCCCGTTCCTACAATGAGCAGTTCTTC. As protein: CASSQARSYNEQFF.

This clone is a singleton in its sample. The chain recombines TRBV6-1 with TRBJ1-5; D unresolved. Germline V gives CDR1 MNHNS, CDR2 SASEGT. The ends were cut back, 3 bases at V and 3 bases at J, with 9 bases in the middle. The CDR3 sequence is 14 residues long. The CDR3: CASSDWENNQPQHF. CDR3 DNA: TGTGCCAGCAGTGATTGGGAGAACAATCAGCCCCAGCATTTT.

This chain connects TRBV7-9 to TRBJ2-5, with D perhaps matching TRBD1 or TRBD2 (5 bases each). Germline values: CDR1 SEHNR, CDR2 FQNEAQ (reference sequence). The ends were cut back, 4 bases at V and 1 base at J, with 10 bases in the middle. The CDR3 consists of 14 residues. DNA of the CDR3: TGTGCCAGCAGCTCGACTGGGACCCAAGAGACCCAGTACTTC. Its protein is CASSSTGTQETQYF.

The chain combines TRBV28 with TRBJ2-5; 7 bases are a match to TRBD2. The CDR3 has 13 residues. CDR1 MDHEN and CDR2 SYDVKM come from the germline V gene. V shed 5 bases and J 5 bases; nucleotides not matched to a gene: 5. CDR3 DNA: TGTGCCAGCAGTGGAGCGGGATGGGAGACCCAGTACTTC. Translated, it gives CASSGAGWETQYF. Drawing the rest from reference TRBV28 and TRBJ2-5, the complete variable domain is DVKVTQSSRYLVKRTGEKVFLECVQDMDHENMFWYRQDPGLGLRLIYFSYDVKMKEKGDIPEGYSVSREKKERFSLILESASTNQTSMYLCASSGAGWETQYFGPGTRLLVL.

This clone qualifies as medium-sized. The CDR3 DNA follows: TGTGCCAGTAGTTTGCGGGGACAGGGGGTGAACTATGGCTACACCTTC. Its translation is CASSLRGQGVNYGYTF. The chain links TRBV19 to TRBJ1-2; 11 bases fit TRBD1. The germline CDR1 and CDR2 sequences are LNHDA and SQIVND (reference sequence). The trim removed 5 bases at V and 2 bases at J, leaving 7 bases unmatched. The CDR3 sequence is 16 residues long.

The chain links TRBV15 to TRBJ2-7; D possibly corresponds to TRBD2 (6 bases). The CDR3 has 13 amino acids. Trimming removed 4 bases from V and 2 bases from J, with 9 bases in between. Per germline, CDR1 LNHNV and CDR2 YYDKDF (reference sequence). The CDR3 DNA is TGTGCCACCAGCATCGGAGGGCCCTACGAGCAGTACTTC. This translates into CATSIGGPYEQYF.

The chain recombines TRBV6-5 with TRBJ1-2, with 7 bases fitting TRBD1. The V gene end was trimmed by 6 bases and the J gene end by 4 bases; junction bases not matched to a gene: 11. This CDR3 is built from 15 residues. Per germline, CDR1 MNHEY and CDR2 SVGAGI. Here the CDR3 reads CASSPDGGGGYGYTF. The DNA of the CDR3 is TGTGCCAGCAGCCCGGATGGAGGGGGCGGCTATGGCTACACCTTC.

The chain uses TRBV4-1 and TRBJ2-3; 7 nucleotides line up with TRBD2. The V and J ends lost 1 base and 1 base, in that order; junction bases with no gene match: 5. CDR3 length: 16 residues. Germline CDR1 MGHRA, CDR2 YSYEKL. The CDR3 DNA reads TGCGCCAGCAGCCAAGTAAGCGGGGCCGGCACAGATACGCAGTATTTT. As protein: CASSQVSGAGTDTQYF.

In DNA form, the CDR3 reads TGTGCCAGCAGACCCGGGTCTGGGGCCAACGTCCTGACTTTC. It is translated as CASRPGSGANVLTF. V gene TRBV27 combines with J gene TRBJ2-6; D gene uncertain. From germline, CDR1 is MNHEY and CDR2 SMNVEV (reference sequence). The CDR3 sequence is 14 residues long. V was shortened by 6 bases and J by 1 base, with 7 bases between the two germline ends.